This entry features one T cell receptor beta chain sequence. Its target is unknown. The sample comes from a study of cytomegalovirus exposure and HLA in healthy donors. Broader study findings: Associated with cytomegalovirus, according to the listing, were 150 to 200 TCR beta chains. An Asian-associated ancestry cluster reportedly showed fewer N-insertions than the roughly 670-donor mean in a later analysis. Productive status was seen about 90% or about 30% of the time for most TCR beta V segments in an earlier analysis.

PCR employed 60 Vbeta and 13 Jbeta primers. Some clones are missing from TCRdb's copy, which holds only in-frame ones; the method was immunoSEQ multiplex PCR. This sample has about 200,000 clones, with 82% found just once. The germline V gene encodes CDR1 MNHEY and CDR2 SMNVEV (reference sequence). This CDR3 is 14 amino acids long. Between the trimmed V and J ends, which lost 2 bases and 10 bases, there was a span of 12 bases. This receptor was identified in a boy aged 2-15 years in good health and CMV-seronegative. The sequenced sample was PBMCs. The chain joins TRBV27 to TRBJ1-6; D ambiguous. DNA of the CDR3: TGTGCCAGCAGTTTAGGGCCGAATGGGTCACCCCTCCACTTT. Translating it yields CASSLGPNGSPLHF.